Sequencing of this T cell receptor beta chain was carried out in a study of blood T cell repertoires in COVID-19. Methods used by the authors: Nucleated cell number was recorded as an estimate derived from reference gene primer amplification. TCRdb's table, derived via immunoSEQ multiplex PCR, lists solely in-frame clones and lacks some. V, J and clone size are those of that table, while D and trimming were read from the DNA. In the table there are about 370,000 clones, around 87% of which are singletons. The specimen sequenced was peripheral blood. This TCR was recovered from a woman between 25 and 40 years old with COVID-19, enrolled during active disease.

This CDR3 reads CASSASGQGESYNSPLHF. As DNA, the CDR3 is TGTGCCAGCAGTGCATCAGGACAGGGAGAGTCCTATAATTCACCCCTCCACTTT. V and J are TRBV6-1 and TRBJ1-6; the match to TRBD1 covers 8 bases. J lost 1 base, V lost 4 bases, and 9 bases had no gene match. The CDR3 runs to 18 residues. The V gene's germline CDR1 is MNHNS and CDR2 SASEGT.